This T cell receptor beta chain came from a study of OX40 agonist ivuxolimab in advanced cancers. Method: immunoSEQ multiplex PCR; TCRdb's copy keeps in-frame clones and lacks some. The sample has 90,000 or so clones; 75% to 95% are singletons. The sample consisted of CD4+ or CD8+ T cells sorted from blood, taken in a trial of the OX40 agonist ivuxolimab. This TCR came from an adult with an advanced solid tumor such as melanoma, head and neck, liver or kidney cancer.

CDR3 bases: TGTGCCAGCAGTTTTCGCCGGCGGGCAAATGAAAAACTGTTTTTT. The encoded protein is CASSFRRRANEKLFF. The chain couples TRBV28 to TRBJ1-4; D not resolved. Between the trimmed V and J ends, which lost 3 bases and 5 bases, there was a span of 13 bases. Germline assignment: CDR1 MDHEN and CDR2 SYDVKM. The CDR3 runs to 15 residues.